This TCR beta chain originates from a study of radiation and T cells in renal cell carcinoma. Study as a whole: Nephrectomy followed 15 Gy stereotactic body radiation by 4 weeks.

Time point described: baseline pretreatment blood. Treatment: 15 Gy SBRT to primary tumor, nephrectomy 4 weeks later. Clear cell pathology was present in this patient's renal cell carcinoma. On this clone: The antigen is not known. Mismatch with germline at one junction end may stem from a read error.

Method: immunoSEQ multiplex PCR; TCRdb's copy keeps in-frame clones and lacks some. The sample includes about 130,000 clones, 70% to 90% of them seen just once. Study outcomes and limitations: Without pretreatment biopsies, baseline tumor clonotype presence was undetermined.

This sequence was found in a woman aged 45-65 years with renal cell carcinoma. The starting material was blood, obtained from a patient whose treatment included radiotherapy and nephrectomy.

This CDR3 is CASTIRDGIRKKYF. The DNA of the CDR3 is TGTGCCAGTACTATACGGGACGGTATACGAAAGAAGTACTTC. V is TRBV19 and J is TRBJ2-7; D may match TRBD1 or TRBD2 (5 bases each). Germline V lookup: CDR1 LNHDA, CDR2 SQIVND (reference sequence). The CDR3 is made up of 14 amino acids.